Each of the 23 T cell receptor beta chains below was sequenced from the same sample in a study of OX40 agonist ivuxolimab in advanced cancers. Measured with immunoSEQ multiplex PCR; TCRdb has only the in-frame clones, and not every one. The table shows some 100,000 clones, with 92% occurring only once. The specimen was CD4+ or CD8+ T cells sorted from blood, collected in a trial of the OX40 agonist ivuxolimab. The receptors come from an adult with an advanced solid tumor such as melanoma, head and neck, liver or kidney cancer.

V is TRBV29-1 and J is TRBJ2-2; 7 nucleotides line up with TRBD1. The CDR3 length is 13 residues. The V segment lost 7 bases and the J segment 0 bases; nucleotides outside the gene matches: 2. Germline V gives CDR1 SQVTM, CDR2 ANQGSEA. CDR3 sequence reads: CSATGTNTGELFF. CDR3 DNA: TGCAGCGCGACAGGGACGAACACCGGGGAGCTGTTTTTT.

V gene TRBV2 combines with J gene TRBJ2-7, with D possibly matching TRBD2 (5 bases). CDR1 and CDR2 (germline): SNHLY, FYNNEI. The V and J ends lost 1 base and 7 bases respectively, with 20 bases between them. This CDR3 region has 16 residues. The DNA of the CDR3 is TGTGCCAGCAGTGAAGTCGGTGTGGGCGGGTTAGGAGAGCAGTACTTC. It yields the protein CASSEVGVGGLGEQYF.

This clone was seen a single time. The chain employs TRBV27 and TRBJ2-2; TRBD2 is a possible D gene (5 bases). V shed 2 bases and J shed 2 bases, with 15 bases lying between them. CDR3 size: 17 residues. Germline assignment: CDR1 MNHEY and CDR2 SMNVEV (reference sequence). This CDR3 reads CASSLETNLANTGELFF. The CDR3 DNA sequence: TGTGCCAGCAGTTTAGAAACGAATCTAGCAAACACCGGGGAGCTGTTTTTT.

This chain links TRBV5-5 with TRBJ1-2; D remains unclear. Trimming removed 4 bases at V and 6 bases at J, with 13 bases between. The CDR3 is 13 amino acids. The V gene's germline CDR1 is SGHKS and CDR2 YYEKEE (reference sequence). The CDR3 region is CASSPRFGDGYTF. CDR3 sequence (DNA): TGTGCCAGCAGCCCCAGGTTTGGGGATGGCTACACCTTC.

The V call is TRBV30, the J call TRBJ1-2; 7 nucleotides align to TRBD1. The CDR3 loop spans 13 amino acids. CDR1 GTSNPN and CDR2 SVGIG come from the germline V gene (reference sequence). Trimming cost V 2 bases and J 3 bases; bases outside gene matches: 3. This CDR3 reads CAWSSDRDYGYTF. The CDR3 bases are TGTGCCTGGAGTTCCGACAGGGACTATGGCTACACCTTC.

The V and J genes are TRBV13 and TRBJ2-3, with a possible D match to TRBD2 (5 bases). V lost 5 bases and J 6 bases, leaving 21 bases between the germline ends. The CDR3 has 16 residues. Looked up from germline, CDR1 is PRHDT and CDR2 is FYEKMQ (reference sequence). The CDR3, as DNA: TGTGCCAGCAGCCTCCCCGGAACCCACGGGATGGATACGCAGTATTTT. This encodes CASSLPGTHGMDTQYF.

CDR3 coding DNA: TGTGCCAGCAGTTTACCTTCCTCTGACAATGAGCAGTTCTTC. It yields the protein CASSLPSSDNEQFF. The chain is built from TRBV28 and TRBJ2-1; D gene uncertain. CDR3 length: 14 amino acids. V lost 2 bases and J 5 bases, leaving 10 bases between the germline ends. Germline assignment: CDR1 MDHEN and CDR2 SYDVKM.

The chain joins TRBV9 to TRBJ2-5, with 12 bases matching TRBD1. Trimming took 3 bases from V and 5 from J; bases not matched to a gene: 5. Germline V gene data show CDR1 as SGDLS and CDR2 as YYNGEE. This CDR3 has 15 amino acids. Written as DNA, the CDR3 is TGTGCCAGCAGCGCCGGGACAGGGGGCCGGGAGACCCAGTACTTC. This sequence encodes CASSAGTGGRETQYF.

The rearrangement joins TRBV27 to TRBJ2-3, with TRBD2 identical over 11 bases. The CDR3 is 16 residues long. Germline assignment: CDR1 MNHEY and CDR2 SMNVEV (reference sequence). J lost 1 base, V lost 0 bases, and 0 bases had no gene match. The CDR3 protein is CASSLSTSGGTDTQYF. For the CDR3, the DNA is TGTGCCAGCAGTTTATCGACTAGCGGGGGCACAGATACGCAGTATTTT.

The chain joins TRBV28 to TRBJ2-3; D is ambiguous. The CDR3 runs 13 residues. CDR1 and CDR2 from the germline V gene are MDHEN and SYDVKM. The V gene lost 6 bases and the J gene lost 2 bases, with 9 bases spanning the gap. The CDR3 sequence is CASRIGVTDTQYF. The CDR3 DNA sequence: TGTGCCAGCAGGATTGGAGTCACAGATACGCAGTATTTT.

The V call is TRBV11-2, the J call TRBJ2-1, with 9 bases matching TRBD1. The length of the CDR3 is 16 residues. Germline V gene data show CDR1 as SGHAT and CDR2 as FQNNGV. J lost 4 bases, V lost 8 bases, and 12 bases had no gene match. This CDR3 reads CASLTLTGTGYNEQFF. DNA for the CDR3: TGTGCCAGCCTCACCCTTACCGGGACAGGGTACAATGAGCAGTTCTTC.

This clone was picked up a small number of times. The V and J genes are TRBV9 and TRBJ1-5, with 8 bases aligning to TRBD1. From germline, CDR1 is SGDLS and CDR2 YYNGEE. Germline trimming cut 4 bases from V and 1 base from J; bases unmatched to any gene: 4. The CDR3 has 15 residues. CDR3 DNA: TGTGCCAGCAGCCTCACAGGGGGAAGCAATCAGCCCCAGCATTTT. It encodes CASSLTGGSNQPQHF.

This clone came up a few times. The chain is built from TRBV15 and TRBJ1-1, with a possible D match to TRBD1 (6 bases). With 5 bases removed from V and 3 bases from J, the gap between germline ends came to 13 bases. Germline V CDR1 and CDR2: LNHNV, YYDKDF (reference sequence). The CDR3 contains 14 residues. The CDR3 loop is CATSPEGGHTEAFF. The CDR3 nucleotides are TGTGCCACCAGCCCCGAAGGGGGGCACACTGAAGCTTTCTTT. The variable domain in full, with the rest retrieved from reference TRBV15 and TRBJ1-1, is DAMVIQNPRYQVTQFGKPVTLSCSQTLNHNVMYWYQQKSSQAPKLLFHYYDKDFNNEADTPDNFQSRRPNTSFCFLDIRSPGLGDTAMYLCATSPEGGHTEAFFGQGTRLTVV.

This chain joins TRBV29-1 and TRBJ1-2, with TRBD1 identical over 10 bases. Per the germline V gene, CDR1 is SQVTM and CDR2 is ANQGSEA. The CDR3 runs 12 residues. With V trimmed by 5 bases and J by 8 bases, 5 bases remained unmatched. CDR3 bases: TGCAGCGTTAGACAGGGGGCCGGGGGCTACACCTTC. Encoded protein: CSVRQGAGGYTF. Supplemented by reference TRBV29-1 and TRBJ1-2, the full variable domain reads SAVISQKPSRDICQRGTSLTIQCQVDSQVTMMFWYRQQPGQSLTLIATANQGSEATYESGFVIDKFPISRPNLTFSTLTVSNMSPEDSSIYLCSVRQGAGGYTFGSGTRLTVV.

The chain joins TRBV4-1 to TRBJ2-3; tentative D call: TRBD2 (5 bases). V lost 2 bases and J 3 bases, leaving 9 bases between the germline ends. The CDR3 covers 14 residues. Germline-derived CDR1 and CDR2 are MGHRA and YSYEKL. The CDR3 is CASSQKGVTDTQYF. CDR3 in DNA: TGCGCCAGCAGCCAAAAGGGAGTTACAGATACGCAGTATTTT.

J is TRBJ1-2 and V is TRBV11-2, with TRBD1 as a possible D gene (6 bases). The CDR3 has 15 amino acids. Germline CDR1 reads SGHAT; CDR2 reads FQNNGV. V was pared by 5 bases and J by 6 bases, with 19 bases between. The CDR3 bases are TGTGCCAGCAGCGTCCTCCCCAGGACAGAGGATGGCTACACCTTC. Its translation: CASSVLPRTEDGYTF.

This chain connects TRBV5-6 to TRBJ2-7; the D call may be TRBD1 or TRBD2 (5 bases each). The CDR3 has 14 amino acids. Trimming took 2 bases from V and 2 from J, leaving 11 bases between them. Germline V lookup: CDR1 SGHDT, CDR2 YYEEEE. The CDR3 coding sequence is TGTGCCAGCAGCTTCGGGACGGGCCCCTACGAGCAGTACTTC. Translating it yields CASSFGTGPYEQYF.

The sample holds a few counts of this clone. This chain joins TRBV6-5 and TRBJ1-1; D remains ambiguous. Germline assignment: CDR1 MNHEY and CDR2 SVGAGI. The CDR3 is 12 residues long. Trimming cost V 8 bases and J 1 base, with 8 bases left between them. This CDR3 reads CASSSGNTEAFF. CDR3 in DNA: TGTGCCAGCTCTTCAGGGAACACTGAAGCTTTCTTT.

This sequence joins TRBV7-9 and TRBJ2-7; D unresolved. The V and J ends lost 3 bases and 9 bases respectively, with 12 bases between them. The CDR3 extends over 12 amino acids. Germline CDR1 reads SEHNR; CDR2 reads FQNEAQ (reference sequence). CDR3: CASSLWADGQYF. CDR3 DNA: TGTGCCAGCAGCTTGTGGGCCGACGGGCAGTACTTC.

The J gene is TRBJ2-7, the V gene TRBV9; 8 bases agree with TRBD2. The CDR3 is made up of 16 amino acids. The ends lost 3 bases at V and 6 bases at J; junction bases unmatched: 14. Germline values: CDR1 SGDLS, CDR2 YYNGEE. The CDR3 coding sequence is TGTGCCAGCAGCGCCACCCCGGGGGGGGCGATGGCCGAGCAGTACTTC. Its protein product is CASSATPGGAMAEQYF.

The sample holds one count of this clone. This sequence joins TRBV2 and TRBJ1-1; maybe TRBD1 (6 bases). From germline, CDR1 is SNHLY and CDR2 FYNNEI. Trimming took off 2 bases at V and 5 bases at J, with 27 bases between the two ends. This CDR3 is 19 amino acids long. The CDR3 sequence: CASSEPLVSSGTMVTEAFF. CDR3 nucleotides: TGTGCCAGCAGTGAACCTCTAGTTAGCTCCGGGACAATGGTAACTGAAGCTTTCTTT. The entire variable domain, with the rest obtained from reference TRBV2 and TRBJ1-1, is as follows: EPEVTQTPSHQVTQMGQEVILRCVPISNHLYFYWYRQILGQKVEFLVSFYNNEISEKSEIFDDQFSVERPDGSNFTLKIRSTKLEDSAMYFCASSEPLVSSGTMVTEAFFGQGTRLTVV.

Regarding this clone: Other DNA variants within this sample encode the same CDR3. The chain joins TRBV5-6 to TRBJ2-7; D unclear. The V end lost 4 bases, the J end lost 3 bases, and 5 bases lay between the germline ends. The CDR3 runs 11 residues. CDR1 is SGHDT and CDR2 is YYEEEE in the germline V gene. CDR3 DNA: TGTGCCAGCAGCCTAGACTACGAGCAGTACTTC. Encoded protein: CASSLDYEQYF.

In DNA form, the CDR3 reads TGTGCCAGCAGCTCCGGGACAGGGTCAGATACGCAGTATTTT. It yields the protein CASSSGTGSDTQYF. V is TRBV5-8 and J is TRBJ2-3; 9 bases line up with TRBD1. The CDR3 is made up of 14 amino acids. The V gene's germline CDR1 is SGHTS and CDR2 YDEGEE. The V and J ends lost 3 bases and 4 bases, in that order; junction bases with no gene match: 3.